This is a list of T cell receptor beta chains from one sample in a study of blood T cells in healthy people across ages. Via MiXCR, TCRdb re-called the 5' RACE reads, giving one row per CDR3 protein. The sample includes around 1,600,000 distinct CDR3 sequences, 42% of them seen just once. The specimen sequenced was blood. These receptors were collected from a woman between 18 and 29 years old in good health. The CDR3 runs from the conserved cysteine through the conserved F or W. D genes are given only for firm matches. Only part of the rows carry a size: once, few, many, or a class if the clone is expanded.

v_call	d_call	j_call	clone_size	cdr3_nt	cdr3_aa
TRBV7-2	.	TRBJ2-2	few	TGTGCCAGCAGCTTAGACGGGCTTCGGAACACCGGGGAGCTGTTTTTT	CASSLDGLRNTGELFF
TRBV2	.	TRBJ1-5	few	TGTGCCAGTCGGGTCCTTAGCAATCAGCCCCAGCATTTT	CASRVLSNQPQHF
TRBV4-1	.	TRBJ1-5	few	TGCGCCAGCAGCCACACAGACATAAGCAATCAGCCCCAGCATTTT	CASSHTDISNQPQHF
TRBV7-8	.	TRBJ1-5	few	TGTGCCAGCAGCTTATCACGCAGGGGCGTAGTGCATCAGCCCCAGCATTTT	CASSLSRRGVVHQPQHF
TRBV4-3	.	TRBJ2-5	.	TGCGCCAGCAGCCAAGATCATGAGTGGGAGACGGGTTTCAGTGAGCAGTACTTC	CASSQDHEWETGFSEQYF
TRBV20-1	TRBD2	TRBJ2-4	.	TGCAGTGCTGGCCTTAGACGGGGGGTTTCCTACAATGAGCAGTACTTC	CSAGLRRGVSYNEQYF
TRBV28	.	TRBJ2-3	.	TGTGCCAGCAGTTTCGACAGGACCGGGGGGCGCGGAGATAGCACAGATACGCAGTATTTT	CASSFDRTGGRGDSTDTQYF
TRBV29-1	.	TRBJ2-5	.	TGCAGCGTTGGGGTCCGGTTGACAGAGACCCAGTACTTC	CSVGVRLTETQYF
TRBV3-1	TRBD2	TRBJ2-7	.	TGTGCCAGCAGCCCGACTAGCGCCCGAACGGCCTACGAGCAGTACTTC	CASSPTSARTAYEQYF
TRBV9	TRBD1	TRBJ2-5	.	TGTGCCAGCAGTATCGGGGTACAGGGGTCCGGAGGAGAGACCCAGTACTTC	CASSIGVQGSGGETQYF
TRBV11-2	.	TRBJ2-4	once	TGTGCCAGCACCAACCGGACCGAGATCATAGCCAAAAACATTCAGTACTTC	CASTNRTEIIAKNIQYF
TRBV20-1	.	TRBJ2-1	.	TGCAGTGCTAGACTAGATAATGAGCAGTTCTTC	CSARLDNEQFF
TRBV12-3/TRBV12-4	.	TRBJ1-4	.	TGTGCCAGCAGTTTGGCAGGGAGGACTAATGAAAAACTGTTTTTT	CASSLAGRTNEKLFF
TRBV5-1	.	TRBJ2-2	.	TGCGCCAGCAGCTTGGCGAGAGGCTCCACCGGGGAGCTGTTTTTT	CASSLARGSTGELFF